The 30 T cell receptor beta chains presented below share a single source sample, sequenced in a study of naive and memory T cell subsets. Two oligonucleotides, mixed equimolar, formed the beta constant-region primer covering TRBC1 and TRBC2. Four rounds of PCR amplified the ligated cDNA using nested alpha and beta constant-region primers plus SP2. TCRdb redid the calling of the UMI-ligation and nested PCR reads with MiXCR, one entry per CDR3 protein. This sample has some 110,000 distinct CDR3 sequences, with roughly 36% found just once. The sample comprised central memory CD4+ T cells from blood. The receptors were gathered from a human donor in good health.

The table lists this clonotype with a count of one. Here the CDR3 DNA reads TGTGCCAGCAGTTCCCCAAGAGGGACTAGCGGAACAGATACGCAGTATTTT. Translating it yields CASSSPRGTSGTDTQYF. This chain links TRBV27 with TRBJ2-3; 11 nucleotides agree with TRBD2. The junction had 9 bases not matched to a gene; V was cut back by 4 bases and J by 3 bases. This CDR3 comprises 17 residues. From germline, CDR1 is MNHEY and CDR2 SMNVEV (reference sequence).

V usage is TRBV4-1 and J usage is TRBJ1-2; TRBD1 is a possible D gene (6 bases). V dropped 1 base and J dropped 8 bases, with 20 bases sitting between them. Germline CDR1 reads MGHRA; CDR2 reads YSYEKL. The CDR3 totals 16 residues. CDR3 region: CASSQGGEGVNRGYTF. The CDR3 DNA reads as TGCGCCAGCAGCCAAGGCGGGGAGGGGGTAAATAGAGGCTACACCTTC.

Concerning this clonotype: An end of the junction differs from the germline gene, which may be a read error. The J gene is TRBJ2-5, the V gene TRBV18; no firm D call. From germline, CDR1 is KGHSH and CDR2 LQKENI. The CDR3 contains 13 residues. The CDR3 spells CASSPQLQETQYF. For the CDR3, the DNA is TGTGCCAGCTCGCCACAACTCCAAGAGACCCAGTACTTC. The entire variable domain, with the rest obtained from reference TRBV18 and TRBJ2-5, is as follows: NAGVMQNPRHLVRRRGQEARLRCSPMKGHSHVYWYRQLPEEGLKFMVYLQKENIIDESGMPKERFSAEFPKEGPSILRIQQVVRGDSAAYFCASSPQLQETQYFGPGTRLLVL.

In this sample, this clonotype turned up a few times. The gene calls are TRBV20-1 and TRBJ2-3; D possibly corresponds to TRBD1 (6 bases). CDR3 length equals 15 residues. Germline assignment: CDR1 DFQATT and CDR2 SNEGSKA (reference sequence). V dropped 2 bases and J dropped 3 bases, with 15 bases sitting between them. The CDR3 DNA reads as TGCAGTGCTAGACCACTCCAGGGGAAAACAGATACGCAGTATTTT. Protein product: CSARPLQGKTDTQYF.

This chain links TRBV18 with TRBJ2-7, with D perhaps TRBD2 (6 bases). The CDR3 covers 17 residues. Germline CDR1 and CDR2: KGHSH and LQKENI. Trimming cost V 0 bases and J 4 bases, with 19 bases left between them. CDR3 bases: TGTGCCAGCTCACCACCGAGATGGAGGGCGCTTCCTTACGAGCAGTACTTC. Its translation is CASSPPRWRALPYEQYF.

Ten or more counts support this clonotype. This chain links TRBV20-1 with TRBJ2-7; TRBD1 is a possible D gene (5 bases). With 0 bases removed from V and 4 bases from J, the gap between germline ends came to 13 bases. CDR3 length equals 14 residues. Germline V gives CDR1 DFQATT, CDR2 SNEGSKA (reference sequence). CDR3 in DNA: TGCAGTGCTAGAGAGCAGGGCCCGTTGTACGAGCAGTACTTC. Its protein product is CSAREQGPLYEQYF.

This chain uses TRBV27 with TRBJ2-5; D could derive from TRBD1 or TRBD2 (5 bases each). Germline CDR1 MNHEY, CDR2 SMNVEV (reference sequence). CDR3 length equals 18 residues. The V end was cut by 3 bases, the J end by 0 bases, with 20 bases between. CDR3 protein: CASSLSSRGRANQETQYF. The CDR3 nucleotides read TGTGCCAGCAGTTTGTCGAGCCGGGGCAGGGCGAACCAAGAGACCCAGTACTTC.

This clonotype was counted at least ten times. The chain has TRBV29-1 and TRBJ2-5, with D maybe TRBD2 (5 bases). The CDR3 runs 12 residues. Deletions cut 4 bases from V and 4 bases from J, with 10 bases between. Looked up from germline, CDR1 is SQVTM and CDR2 is ANQGSEA. The CDR3 DNA follows: TGCAGCGTTGCAGGAGGTGCAGAGACCCAGTACTTC. Encoded protein: CSVAGGAETQYF.

This clonotype was detected only once. The rearrangement uses TRBV2 and TRBJ2-1; D remains ambiguous. Looked up from germline, CDR1 is SNHLY and CDR2 is FYNNEI. The CDR3 covers 12 residues. V was cut by 8 bases and J by 10 bases, with 15 bases left in between. The CDR3 is CASRLTTYEQFF. CDR3 bases: TGTGCCAGCCGGTTGACCACGTACGAGCAGTTCTTC.

The sample holds a few counts of this clonotype. The chain uses TRBV28 and TRBJ2-7; 8 bases align to TRBD1. CDR1 and CDR2 (germline): MDHEN, SYDVKM. V shed 6 bases and J 4 bases; nucleotides not matched to a gene: 11. This CDR3 is built from 15 residues. The CDR3 DNA reads as TGTGCCAGCAGCAATAATAACAGGGGGAAATACGAGCAGTACTTC. This encodes CASSNNNRGKYEQYF. Combining the CDR3 with reference TRBV28 and TRBJ2-7 gives the whole variable domain DVKVTQSSRYLVKRTGEKVFLECVQDMDHENMFWYRQDPGLGLRLIYFSYDVKMKEKGDIPEGYSVSREKKERFSLILESASTNQTSMYLCASSNNNRGKYEQYFGPGTRLTVT.

This clonotype was seen once. The chain is built from TRBV2 and TRBJ1-1; 7 positions match TRBD1. Germline-derived CDR1 and CDR2 are SNHLY and FYNNEI. CDR3 length: 14 residues. The ends lost 6 bases at V and 7 bases at J; junction bases unmatched: 11. The CDR3 DNA is TGTGCCAGCAGGCCGGGGGACAGCGGATTTGAAGCTTTCTTT. It encodes CASRPGDSGFEAFF.

The genes are TRBV30 and TRBJ2-4; D is undetermined. V lost 2 bases and J lost 7, with 9 bases in between. This CDR3 has 12 amino acids. Per the germline V gene, CDR1 is GTSNPN and CDR2 is SVGIG (reference sequence). The CDR3 sequence: CAWSQGWNIQYF. The CDR3 DNA follows: TGTGCCTGGAGTCAAGGATGGAACATTCAGTACTTC.

V is TRBV12-3 or TRBV12-4 and J is TRBJ2-5; D not certain. The V end lost 5 bases, the J end lost 2 bases, and 12 bases lay between the germline ends. The CDR3 spans 14 residues. The CDR3 sequence is CASSPYGWQETQYF. DNA of the CDR3: TGTGCCAGCAGTCCGTACGGGTGGCAAGAGACCCAGTACTTC.

The chain carries TRBV6-1 and TRBJ2-5; 7 positions agree with TRBD1. Trimming took 6 bases from V and 7 from J; bases not matched to a gene: 5. The germline V gene has CDR1 MNHNS and CDR2 SASEGT. This CDR3 is 12 amino acids long. The CDR3 protein is CASRKSGGTQYF. The DNA for the CDR3 is TGTGCCAGCAGGAAATCAGGGGGGACCCAGTACTTC.

This clonotype was detected only a few times. The chain recombines TRBV27 with TRBJ2-7; TRBD1 aligns across 11 bases. Germline CDR1 MNHEY, CDR2 SMNVEV (reference sequence). The CDR3 is 15 residues long. The J segment lost 2 bases and the V segment lost 4 bases, leaving 4 bases of the junction unmatched. Here the CDR3 reads CASSSPGQGAYEQYF. For the CDR3, the DNA is TGTGCCAGCAGTTCACCGGGACAGGGGGCCTACGAGCAGTACTTC.

The gene calls are TRBV9 and TRBJ2-1; D uncertain. This CDR3 has 15 amino acids. V dropped 1 base and J dropped 0 bases, with 8 bases sitting between them. Germline CDR1 reads SGDLS; CDR2 reads YYNGEE. The CDR3 bases are TGTGCCAGCAGCGTATTGGATAGCTCCTACAATGAGCAGTTCTTC. It encodes CASSVLDSSYNEQFF.

The chain is built from TRBV9 and TRBJ2-1, with D perhaps matching TRBD1 (5 bases). Trimming left V 0 bases short and J 7 bases short, with 17 bases between. CDR3 length equals 16 residues. Germline V gives CDR1 SGDLS, CDR2 YYNGEE. The CDR3 coding sequence is TGTGCCAGCAGCGTAGGAGTGTTGACAGTACAGAATGAGCAGTTCTTC. Protein: CASSVGVLTVQNEQFF.

The gene calls are TRBV6-5 and TRBJ2-3, with 9 bases lining up with TRBD2. The CDR3 runs to 16 residues. V lost 6 bases, J lost 2 bases, and 9 bases stayed unmatched. Germline CDR1 and CDR2: MNHEY and SVGAGI. The CDR3 reads CASRSETSGNTDTQYF. CDR3 in DNA: TGTGCCAGCAGATCTGAGACTAGCGGAAACACAGATACGCAGTATTTT.

The chain has TRBV7-2 and TRBJ1-1, with TRBD1 as a possible D gene (6 bases). V shed 2 bases and J shed 4 bases, with 20 bases lying between them. The germline gives CDR1 SGHTA, CDR2 FQGNSA. The CDR3 runs 17 residues. CDR3 region: CASSLIGGAGFSTEAFF. The CDR3 coding sequence is TGTGCCAGCAGCTTAATTGGGGGCGCGGGGTTTAGCACTGAAGCTTTCTTT.

In its sample, this clonotype was seen many times. This chain joins TRBV28 and TRBJ1-2; D uncertain. The germline gives CDR1 MDHEN, CDR2 SYDVKM. CDR3 length: 13 residues. Trimming cost V 4 bases and J 8 bases, with 14 bases left between them. CDR3 residues: CASSSRGPEGYTF. CDR3 in DNA: TGTGCCAGCAGTTCCCGTGGTCCGGAAGGCTACACCTTC.

In nucleotides, the CDR3 is TGTGCCAGCAGCCTGGGCAGGAGGTCCAGATCTATCACAGATACGCAGTATTTT. Protein: CASSLGRRSRSITDTQYF. This chain joins TRBV7-2 and TRBJ2-3, with D perhaps matching TRBD2 (5 bases). Trimming pared 5 bases from V and 2 bases from J, leaving 23 bases between. Germline V gives CDR1 SGHTA, CDR2 FQGNSA. The CDR3 totals 18 residues.

The CDR3 region is CASSLNNDNSPLHF. DNA of the CDR3: TGTGCCAGCAGTTTAAATAATGATAATTCACCCCTCCACTTT. This rearrangement joins TRBV28 to TRBJ1-6; D call uncertain. The CDR3 runs 14 residues. V lost 2 bases, J lost 5 bases, and 7 bases lay in between. Germline assignment: CDR1 MDHEN and CDR2 SYDVKM.

This CDR3 is CSAVQGGRTEAFF. The CDR3 bases are TGCAGTGCTGTGCAGGGGGGACGGACTGAAGCTTTCTTT. The chain recombines TRBV20-1 with TRBJ1-1, with 7 nucleotides matching TRBD1. The CDR3 is 13 amino acids. Germline values: CDR1 DFQATT, CDR2 SNEGSKA (reference sequence). The J segment lost 5 bases and the V segment lost 5 bases, leaving 8 bases of the junction unmatched.

This clonotype was recorded many times. Written as DNA, the CDR3 is TGTGCCAGCAGCCGGGAAGGGTCCCAAGAGACCCAGTACTTC. It codes for CASSREGSQETQYF. The chain carries TRBV12-3 or TRBV12-4 and TRBJ2-5, with D possibly TRBD2 on 5 matching bases. The CDR3 is made up of 14 amino acids. Between the trimmed V and J ends, which lost 6 bases and 1 base, there was a span of 12 bases.

The chain recombines TRBV6-6 with TRBJ1-6; D might be TRBD1 (6 bases). There are 12 residues in the CDR3. Trimming took 5 bases from V and 7 from J, leaving 6 bases between them. In germline, CDR1 is MNHNY, CDR2 SVGAGI (reference sequence). The CDR3 sequence: CASSTGNSPLHF. For the CDR3, the DNA is TGTGCCAGCAGTACAGGGAATTCACCCCTCCACTTT.

The gene calls are TRBV27 and TRBJ1-2; D gene ambiguous. The CDR3 covers 13 residues. Trimming stripped 6 bases from V and 1 base from J, with 9 bases between. Per germline, CDR1 MNHEY and CDR2 SMNVEV (reference sequence). The DNA for the CDR3 is TGTGCCAGCAGGCCGACATATAACTATGGCTACACCTTC. Its protein product is CASRPTYNYGYTF.

This clonotype turned up a few times. The J gene is TRBJ2-1, the V gene TRBV7-6, with 7 bases fitting TRBD2. The CDR3 totals 15 residues. Germline V gene sequence: CDR1 SGHVS, CDR2 FNYEAQ. The junction had 6 bases not matched to a gene; V was cut back by 1 base and J by 6 bases. The CDR3: CASSLVAGVSNEQFF. In DNA, the CDR3 is TGTGCCAGCAGCTTAGTTGCGGGAGTCTCCAATGAGCAGTTCTTC. The full variable domain, in which reference TRBV7-6 and TRBJ2-1 provide the parts outside the CDR3, is GAGVSQSPRYKVTKRGQDVALRCDPISGHVSLYWYRQALGQGPEFLTYFNYEAQQDKSGLPNDRFSAERPEGSISTLTIQRTEQRDSAMYRCASSLVAGVSNEQFFGPGTRLTVL.

The chain is built from TRBV29-1 and TRBJ2-1; tentatively, D is TRBD1 (6 bases). The germline CDR1 and CDR2 sequences are SQVTM and ANQGSEA. The CDR3 runs 15 residues. V was shortened by 4 bases and J by 1 base, with 14 bases between the two germline ends. The CDR3 sequence: CSVGVSGVSYNEQFF. CDR3 DNA: TGCAGCGTTGGAGTGTCAGGGGTTTCCTACAATGAGCAGTTCTTC.

The chain recombines TRBV6-5 with TRBJ2-1; 11 bases agree with TRBD1. V lost 10 bases and J lost 6; bases outside the gene matches: 11. The germline V gene encodes CDR1 MNHEY and CDR2 SVGAGI. This CDR3 region has 15 residues. The CDR3 here is CANRGRDRGVNEQFF. The CDR3 DNA reads TGTGCCAACAGGGGGCGGGACAGGGGGGTCAATGAGCAGTTCTTC.

As regards this clonotype: One end of the junction is discordant with germline, which a read error may explain. The V call is TRBV6-2 or TRBV6-3, the J call TRBJ2-1, with D possibly TRBD2 on 6 matching bases. There are 11 residues in the CDR3. Germline assignment: CDR1 MNHEY and CDR2 SVGEGT. The CDR3 DNA reads TGTGCCAGCACCGGAGACGGACTATGGGTCTTC. Translated, it gives CASTGDGLWVF.